The clone carrying this TCR beta chain was seen repeatedly, ten times or more. The antigen remains unidentified. A 10 ml volume of fresh peripheral blood provided the PBMCs. RNA transcripts yielded amplified TCR beta CDR3 regions. First-round RT-PCR targeting the TCR CDR3 was performed with the HTBI primer set. Each CDR3 protein is one row after TCRdb ran MiXCR on the multiplex PCR reads. The sample lists a few hundred thousand distinct CDR3 sequences, roughly 14% seen once, with under 8% in the top ten. This entry is derived from a study of T cells in Graves' hyperthyroidism and ophthalmopathy. Overall study findings and caveats: Blood also held most thyroid clonotypes expanded beyond 0.001.

The V segment lost 3 bases and the J segment 9 bases; nucleotides outside the gene matches: 9. The V gene's germline CDR1 is SGHKS and CDR2 YYEKEE (reference sequence). There are 14 residues in the CDR3. V is TRBV5-5 and J is TRBJ2-1; TRBD2 matches at 7 bases. The receptor was derived from a woman younger than 45 with Graves' hyperthyroidism. Sequencing was done on a sample of blood. The CDR3 sequence is CASSSLREVVEQFF. The CDR3 nucleotides are TGTGCCAGCAGCTCTTTACGGGAGGTGGTTGAGCAGTTCTTC. The whole variable domain, filled in from reference TRBV5-5 and TRBJ2-1, reads DAGVTQSPTHLIKTRGQQVTLRCSPISGHKSVSWYQQVLGQGPQFIFQYYEKEERGRGNFPDRFSARQFPNYSSELNVNALLLGDSALYLCASSSLREVVEQFFGPGTRLTVL.